A selection of T cell receptor beta chains follows, all from one sample in a study of neoadjuvant nivolumab and ipilimumab in lung cancer. Produced via immunoSEQ multiplex PCR; TCRdb's table is partial and in-frame only. The sample lists over 5,500 clones; 65% were seen once. The input for sequencing was tumor tissue, taken after neoadjuvant nivolumab, alone or with ipilimumab, at or shortly before surgery. Source of these receptors: an adult with non-small cell lung cancer. The CDR3 runs from the conserved cysteine through the conserved F or W. D genes are given only for firm matches. The size entry is marked missing in some rows and otherwise reads once, few, many or a size class.

TRBV30	-	TRBJ1-2	-	TGTGCCTGGAGTTCAGGGATTTACTATGGCTACACCTTC	CAWSSGIYYGYTF
TRBV20-1	-	TRBJ2-7	-	TGCAGTGCTAGAGCCCCCCTCGGGCAGTACTTC	CSARAPLGQYF
TRBV11-2	-	TRBJ2-2	-	TGTGCCAGCAGCCTGGGGACCGGGGAGCTGTTTTTT	CASSLGTGELFF
TRBV15	TRBD1	TRBJ2-3	-	TGTGCCACCAGCAGGTACCCCCGGGACAGGGGTACTAGCACAGATACGCAGTATTTT	CATSRYPRDRGTSTDTQYF
TRBV7-3	-	TRBJ2-7	-	TGTGCCAGCAGCTCCGTAGGAGGGGAGGAGCAGTACTTC	CASSSVGGEEQYF
TRBV6-6	-	TRBJ1-5	-	TGTGCCAGCAGCAGACGCAAAGACGTGGATCAATCAGCCCCAGCATTT	CASSRRKDVDQSAPAF
TRBV5-1	TRBD1	TRBJ1-1	-	TGCGCCAGCAGCTTGCGACAGGGGATGAACACTGAAGCTTTCTTT	CASSLRQGMNTEAFF
TRBV25-1	-	TRBJ1-2	-	TGTGCCAGCAGTGAAGGTATTACTAACTATGGCTACACCTTC	CASSEGITNYGYTF
TRBV7-9	-	TRBJ2-1	-	TGTGCCAGCAGCTTGGCGGTACTAGCAGAAAATACCTACAATGAGCAGTTCTTC	CASSLAVLAENTYNEQFF
TRBV7-3	-	TRBJ2-1	medium-sized	TGTGCCAGCAGCTCTACAGGGACCCAGTTCTTC	CASSSTGTQFF
TRBV6-5	-	TRBJ2-7	few	TGTGCCAGCACCTTCGGACAGCCTTCCTACTACGAGCAGTACTTC	CASTFGQPSYYEQYF
TRBV5-1	-	TRBJ2-3	-	TGCGCCAGCAGCCCTAATATGGAAATCGGGGATACGCAGTATTTT	CASSPNMEIGDTQYF
TRBV5-4	-	TRBJ1-5	-	TGTGCCAGCAGCTTTGGCAATCAGCCCCAGCATTTT	CASSFGNQPQHF
TRBV4-1	-	TRBJ1-4	large	TGCGCCAGCAGCCAACTGTCGGGTGCAACTAATGAAAAACTGTTTTTT	CASSQLSGATNEKLFF
TRBV19	TRBD2	TRBJ2-7	once	TGTGCCAGTAGTATATCGGCGGGAGGCTCCTACGAGCAGTACTTC	CASSISAGGSYEQYF
TRBV29-1	-	TRBJ1-3	-	TGCAGCGTTGATAACGGAAACACCATATATTTT	CSVDNGNTIYF
TRBV15	TRBD1	TRBJ2-7	-	TGTGCCACCAGCAGCCAGGGGGCCTACGAGCAGTACTTC	CATSSQGAYEQYF
TRBV6-6	-	TRBJ1-2	-	TGTGCCAGCAGTCAGGACAGCTACTATGGCTACACCTTC	CASSQDSYYGYTF
TRBV20-1	-	TRBJ2-1	-	TGCAGTGCGCGACTTGACCCTGAGCAGTTCTTC	CSARLDPEQFF
TRBV7-2	TRBD2	TRBJ2-5	-	TGTGCCAGCAGCTTAACTAGCGGGGGCCCGGAGACCCAGTACTTC	CASSLTSGGPETQYF
TRBV5-6	-	TRBJ1-2	medium-sized	TGTGCCAGCAGCTTGGCCGGGACATCGAGCCGGGGCTACACCTTC	CASSLAGTSSRGYTF
TRBV29-1	TRBD1	TRBJ1-2	-	TGCAGCGCTTCTCCGGGACAGGGTGATGGCTACACCTTC	CSASPGQGDGYTF
TRBV5-4	TRBD1	TRBJ2-5	-	TGTGCCAGTAGACAGGGGGAAGGGACCCAGTACTTC	CASRQGEGTQYF
TRBV25-1	TRBD1	TRBJ2-1	-	TGTGCCAGCAGTGATGGGACAGCCTACAATGAGCAGTTCTTC	CASSDGTAYNEQFF
TRBV11-3	-	TRBJ1-4	few	TGTGCCAGCAGCTTAGCCGCTAGATTTGAAAAACTGTTTTTT	CASSLAARFEKLFF
TRBV7-9	-	TRBJ2-5	-	TGTGCCAGCAGCTTCCAAGAGACCCAGTACTTC	CASSFQETQYF
TRBV27	-	TRBJ1-1	-	TGTGCCAGCAGTTTACGGTTTTACACTGAAGCTTTCTTT	CASSLRFYTEAFF
TRBV7-2	-	TRBJ2-5	-	TGTGCCAGCAGCTTAGACGTCTCAGCTAAAGAGACCCAGTACTTC	CASSLDVSAKETQYF
TRBV6-1	-	TRBJ2-1	-	TGTGCCAGCAGTGAAGCGGGCCACAATGAGCAGTTCTTC	CASSEAGHNEQFF
TRBV19	TRBD2	TRBJ2-5	medium-sized	TGTGCCAGTAGTAGTGTCGGGAGGGAGACCCAGTACTTC	CASSSVGRETQYF
TRBV5-4	-	TRBJ1-2	-	TGTGCCAGCAGCTTGGACTCTCGCTATGGCTACACCTTC	CASSLDSRYGYTF
TRBV7-9	TRBD2	TRBJ2-3	-	TGTGCCAGCGCGGGGGTAGCGGGATCAGATACGCAGTATTTT	CASAGVAGSDTQYF
TRBV2	-	TRBJ2-5	few	TGTGCCAGCAGCCTACTTACGGGGGAAGAGACCCAGTACTTC	CASSLLTGEETQYF
TRBV7-9	-	TRBJ1-2	few	TGTGCCAGCAGCCCTGGGCAGGGTGCCTATGGCTACACCTTC	CASSPGQGAYGYTF
TRBV7-9	-	TRBJ1-1	medium-sized	TGTGCCAGCAGCTTAGAGGCAGGGGTCACCGAAGCTTTCTTT	CASSLEAGVTEAFF
TRBV7-9	-	TRBJ1-1	-	TGTGCCAGCAGCTCAGGCGGGACATCTGAAGCTTTCTTT	CASSSGGTSEAFF
TRBV10-3	TRBD2	TRBJ2-3	-	TGTGCCATCAGTGAGTCGGAACGGGAGGGGGATACGCAGTATTTT	CAISESEREGDTQYF
TRBV29-1	-	TRBJ1-1	-	TGCAGCGTTGGGGAGATCGGACAGAAGAACACTGAAGCTTTCTTT	CSVGEIGQKNTEAFF
TRBV7-9	-	TRBJ2-2	-	TGTGCCAGCAGCTCGGACGGGAACACCGGGGAGCTGTTTTTT	CASSSDGNTGELFF
TRBV4-1	TRBD1	TRBJ1-1	-	TGCGCCAGCAGCCGAGGACAGGCTATGAACACTGAAGCTTTCTTT	CASSRGQAMNTEAFF
TRBV15	TRBD1	TRBJ2-7	-	TGTGCCACCAGCCTTAGGACAGGGGGAGTCTACGAGCAGTACTTC	CATSLRTGGVYEQYF
TRBV5-5	-	TRBJ2-2	-	TGTGCCAGCAGCTTCCGGGGGAACGCCGGGGAGCTGTTTTTT	CASSFRGNAGELFF
TRBV15	-	TRBJ2-3	few	TGTGCCACCAGCAGAGTGCGGCTGCTTGGCACAGATACGCAGTATTTT	CATSRVRLLGTDTQYF
TRBV5-5	-	TRBJ1-2	-	TGTGCCAGCAGCTACGGTTTGTGGCAGGGAGATGGCTACACCTTC	CASSYGLWQGDGYTF
TRBV29-1	-	TRBJ1-1	few	TGCAGCGTCAAACCGGGGACTGAAGCTTTCTTT	CSVKPGTEAFF
TRBV11-2	-	TRBJ1-2	-	TGTGCCAGCAGCCGGGACGGTAACTATGGCTACACCTTC	CASSRDGNYGYTF
TRBV2	TRBD1	TRBJ1-2	-	TGTGCCAGCAGCGGACAGGGCCCCTATGGCTACACCTTC	CASSGQGPYGYTF
TRBV11-2	TRBD1	TRBJ1-2	-	TGTGCCAGCAGCTTACAACCAGGGGGCTCTGGCTACACCTTC	CASSLQPGGSGYTF
TRBV19	-	TRBJ1-5	-	TGTGCCAGTAGTATTCGCGACAGACCGGCCCAGCATTTT	CASSIRDRPAQHF
TRBV28	-	TRBJ2-5	few	TGTGCCAGCAGCCGAGGGCAGCAAGCGGAGACCCAGTACTTC	CASSRGQQAETQYF
TRBV7-6	TRBD2	TRBJ2-7	-	TGTGCCAGCAGCTCGGGGACTAGCGTCTCCTACGAGCAGTACTTC	CASSSGTSVSYEQYF
TRBV5-1	TRBD2	TRBJ2-7	-	TGCGCCAGCAGCAGGAGCGGGAGGACCGACGAGCAGTACTTC	CASSRSGRTDEQYF
TRBV11-3	-	TRBJ2-7	-	TGTGCCAGCAGCTTAGGGGGCCGGCTAGCGTACGAGCAGTACTTC	CASSLGGRLAYEQYF
TRBV21-1	-	TRBJ1-1	few	TGTGCCAGCAGCAAAGAGTCGTTCCTGAACACTGAAGCTTTCTTT	CASSKESFLNTEAFF